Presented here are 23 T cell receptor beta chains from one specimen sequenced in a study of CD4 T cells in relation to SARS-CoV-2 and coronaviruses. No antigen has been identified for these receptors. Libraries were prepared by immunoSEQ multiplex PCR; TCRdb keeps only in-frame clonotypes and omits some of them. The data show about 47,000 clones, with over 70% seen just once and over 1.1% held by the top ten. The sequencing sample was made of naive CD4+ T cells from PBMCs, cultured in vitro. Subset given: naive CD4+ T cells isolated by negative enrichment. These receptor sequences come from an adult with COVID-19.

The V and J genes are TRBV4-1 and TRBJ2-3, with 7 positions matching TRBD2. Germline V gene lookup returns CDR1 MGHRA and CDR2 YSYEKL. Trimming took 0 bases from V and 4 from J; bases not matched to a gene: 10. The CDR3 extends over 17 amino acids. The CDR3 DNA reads TGCGCCAGCAGCCAAGATCGTAACGGGAGGCGCCCAGATACGCAGTATTTT. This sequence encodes CASSQDRNGRRPDTQYF.

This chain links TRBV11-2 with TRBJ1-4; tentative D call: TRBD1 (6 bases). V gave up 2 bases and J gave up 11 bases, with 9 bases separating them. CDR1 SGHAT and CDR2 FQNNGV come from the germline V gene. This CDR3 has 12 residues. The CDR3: CASSLYRDKLFF. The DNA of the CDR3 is TGTGCCAGCAGCTTATACAGGGACAAACTGTTTTTT. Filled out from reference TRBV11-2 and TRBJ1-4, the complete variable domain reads EAGVAQSPRYKIIEKRQSVAFWCNPISGHATLYWYQQILGQGPKLLIQFQNNGVVDDSQLPKDRFSAERLKGVDSTLKIQPAKLEDSAVYLCASSLYRDKLFFGSGTQLSVL.

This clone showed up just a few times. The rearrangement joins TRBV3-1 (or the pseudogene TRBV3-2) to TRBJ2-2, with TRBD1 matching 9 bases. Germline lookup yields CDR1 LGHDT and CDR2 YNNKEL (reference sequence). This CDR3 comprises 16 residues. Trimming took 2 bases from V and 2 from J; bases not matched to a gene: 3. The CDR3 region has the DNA TGTGCCAGCAGCCAATGGGACAGGGATAACACCGGGGAGCTGTTTTTT. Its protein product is CASSQWDRDNTGELFF.

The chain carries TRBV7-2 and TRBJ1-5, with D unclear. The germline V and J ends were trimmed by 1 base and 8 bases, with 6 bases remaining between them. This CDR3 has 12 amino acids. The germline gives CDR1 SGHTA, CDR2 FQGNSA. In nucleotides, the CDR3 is TGTGCCAGCAGCTTAGATTTGGAGCCCCAGCATTTT. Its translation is CASSLDLEPQHF.

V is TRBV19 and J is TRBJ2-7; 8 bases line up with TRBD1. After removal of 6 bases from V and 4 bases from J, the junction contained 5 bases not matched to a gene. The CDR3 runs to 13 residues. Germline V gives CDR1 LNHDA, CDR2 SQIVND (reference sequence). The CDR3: CASSRGQRYEQYF. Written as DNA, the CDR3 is TGTGCCAGTAGCAGGGGGCAAAGGTACGAGCAGTACTTC.

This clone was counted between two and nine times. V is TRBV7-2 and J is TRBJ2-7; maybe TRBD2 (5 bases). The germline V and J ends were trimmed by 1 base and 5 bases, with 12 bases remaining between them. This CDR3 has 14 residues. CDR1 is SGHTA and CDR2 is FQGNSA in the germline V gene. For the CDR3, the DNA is TGTGCCAGCAGCTTAGGGCGGGTCCCGAACGAGCAGTACTTC. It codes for CASSLGRVPNEQYF. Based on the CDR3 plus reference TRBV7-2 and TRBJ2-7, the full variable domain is GAGVSQSPSNKVTEKGKDVELRCDPISGHTALYWYRQSLGQGLEFLIYFQGNSAPDKSGLPSDRFSAERTGGSVSTLTIQRTQQEDSAVYLCASSLGRVPNEQYFGPGTRLTVT.

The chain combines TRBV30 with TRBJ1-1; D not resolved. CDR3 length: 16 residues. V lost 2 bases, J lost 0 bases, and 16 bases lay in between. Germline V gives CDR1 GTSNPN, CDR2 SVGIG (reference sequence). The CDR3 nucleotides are TGTGCCTGGAGTCCAGCCTGGCTACGGATGAACACTGAAGCTTTCTTT. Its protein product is CAWSPAWLRMNTEAFF.

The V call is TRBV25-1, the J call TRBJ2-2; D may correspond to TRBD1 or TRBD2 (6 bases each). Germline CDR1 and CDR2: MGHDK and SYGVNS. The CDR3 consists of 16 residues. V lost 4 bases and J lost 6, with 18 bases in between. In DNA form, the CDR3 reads TGTGCCAGCAGTGGGCCAGGGGCTGGGGAGGCCGGGGAGCTGTTTTTT. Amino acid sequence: CASSGPGAGEAGELFF.

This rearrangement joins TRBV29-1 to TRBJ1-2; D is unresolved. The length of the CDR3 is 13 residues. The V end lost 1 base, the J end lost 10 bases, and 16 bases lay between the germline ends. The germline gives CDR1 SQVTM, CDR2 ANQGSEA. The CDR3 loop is CSVEVQEVGDYTF. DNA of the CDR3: TGCAGCGTTGAAGTCCAGGAAGTCGGCGACTACACCTTC.

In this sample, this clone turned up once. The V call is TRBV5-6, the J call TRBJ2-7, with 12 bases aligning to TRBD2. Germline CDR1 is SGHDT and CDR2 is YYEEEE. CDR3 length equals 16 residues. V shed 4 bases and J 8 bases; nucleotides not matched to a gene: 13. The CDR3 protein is CASSPSSGGGLYKQYF. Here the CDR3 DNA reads TGTGCCAGCAGCCCCTCTAGCGGGGGGGGCCTCTATAAGCAGTACTTC.

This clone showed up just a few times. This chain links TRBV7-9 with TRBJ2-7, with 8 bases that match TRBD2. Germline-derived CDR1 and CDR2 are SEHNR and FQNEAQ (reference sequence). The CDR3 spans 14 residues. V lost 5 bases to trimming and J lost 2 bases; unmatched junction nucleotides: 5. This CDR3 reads CASSKGLVPYEQYF. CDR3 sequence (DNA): TGTGCCAGCAGCAAGGGACTAGTTCCCTACGAGCAGTACTTC.

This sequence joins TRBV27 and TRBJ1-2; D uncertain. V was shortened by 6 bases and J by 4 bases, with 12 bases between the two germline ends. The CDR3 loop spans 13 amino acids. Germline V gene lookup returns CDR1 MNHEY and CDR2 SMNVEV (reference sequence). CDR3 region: CASSFSQSYGYTF. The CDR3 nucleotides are TGTGCCAGCAGCTTTTCACAATCCTATGGCTACACCTTC.

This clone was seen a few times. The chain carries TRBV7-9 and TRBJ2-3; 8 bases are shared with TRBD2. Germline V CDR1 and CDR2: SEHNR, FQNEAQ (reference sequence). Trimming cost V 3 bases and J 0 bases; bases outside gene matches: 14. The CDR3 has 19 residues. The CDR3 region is CASSFGMTSEIPSTDTQYF. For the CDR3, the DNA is TGTGCCAGCAGCTTCGGTATGACTAGCGAGATCCCTAGCACAGATACGCAGTATTTT. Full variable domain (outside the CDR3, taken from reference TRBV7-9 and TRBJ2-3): DTGVSQNPRHKITKRGQNVTFRCDPISEHNRLYWYRQTLGQGPEFLTYFQNEAQLEKSRLLSDRFSAERPKGSFSTLEIQRTEQGDSAMYLCASSFGMTSEIPSTDTQYFGPGTRLTVL.

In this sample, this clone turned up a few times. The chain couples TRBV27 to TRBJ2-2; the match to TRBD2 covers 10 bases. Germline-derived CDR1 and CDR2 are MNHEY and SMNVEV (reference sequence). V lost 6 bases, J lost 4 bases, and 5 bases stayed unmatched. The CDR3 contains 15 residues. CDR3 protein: CASSQSGGGTGELFF. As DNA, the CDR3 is TGTGCCAGCAGCCAAAGCGGGGGGGGCACCGGGGAGCTGTTTTTT.

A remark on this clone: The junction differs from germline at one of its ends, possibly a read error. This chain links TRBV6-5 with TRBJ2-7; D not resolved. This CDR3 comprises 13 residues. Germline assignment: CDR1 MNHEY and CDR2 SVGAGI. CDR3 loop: CASSYTPWAISNF. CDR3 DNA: TGTGCCAGCAGTTACACCCCATGGGCTATCTCGAACTTC.

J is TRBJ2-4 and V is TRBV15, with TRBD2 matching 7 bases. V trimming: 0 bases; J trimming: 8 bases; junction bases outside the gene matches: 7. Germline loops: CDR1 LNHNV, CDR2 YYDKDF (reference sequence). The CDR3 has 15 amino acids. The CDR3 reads CATSRDRGSLDIQYF. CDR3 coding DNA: TGTGCCACCAGCAGAGATCGCGGGAGTTTAGACATTCAGTACTTC.

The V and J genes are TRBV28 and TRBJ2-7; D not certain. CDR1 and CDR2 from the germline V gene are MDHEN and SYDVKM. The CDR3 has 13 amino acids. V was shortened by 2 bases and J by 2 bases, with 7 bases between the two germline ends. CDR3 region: CASSLRVTYEQYF. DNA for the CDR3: TGTGCCAGCAGTTTAAGAGTTACCTACGAGCAGTACTTC.

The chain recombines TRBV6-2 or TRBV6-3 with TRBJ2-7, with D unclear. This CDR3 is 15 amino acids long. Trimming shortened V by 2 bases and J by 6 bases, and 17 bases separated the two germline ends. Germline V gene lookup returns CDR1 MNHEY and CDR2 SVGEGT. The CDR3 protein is CASSYGVRGVGEQYF. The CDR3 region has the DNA TGTGCCAGCAGTTACGGGGTTAGAGGCGTGGGCGAGCAGTACTTC.

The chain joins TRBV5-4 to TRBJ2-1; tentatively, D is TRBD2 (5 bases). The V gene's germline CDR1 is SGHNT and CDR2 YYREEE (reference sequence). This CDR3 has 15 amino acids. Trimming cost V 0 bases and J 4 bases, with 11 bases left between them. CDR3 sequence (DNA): TGTGCCAGCAGCTTGGCCACACTAGAGTACAATGAGCAGTTCTTC. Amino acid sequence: CASSLATLEYNEQFF.

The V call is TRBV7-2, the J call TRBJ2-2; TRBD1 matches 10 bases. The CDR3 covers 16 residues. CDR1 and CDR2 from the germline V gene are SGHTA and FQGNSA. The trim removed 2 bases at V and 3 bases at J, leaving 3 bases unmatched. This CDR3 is CASSLRGQGYTGELFF. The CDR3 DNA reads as TGTGCCAGCAGCTTACGGGGACAGGGGTACACCGGGGAGCTGTTTTTT.

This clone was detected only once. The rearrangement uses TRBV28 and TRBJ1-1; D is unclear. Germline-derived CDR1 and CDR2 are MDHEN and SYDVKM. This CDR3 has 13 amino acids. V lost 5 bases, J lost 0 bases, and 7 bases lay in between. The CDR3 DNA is TGTGCCAGCAGTCTCACCATGAACACTGAAGCTTTCTTT. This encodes CASSLTMNTEAFF.

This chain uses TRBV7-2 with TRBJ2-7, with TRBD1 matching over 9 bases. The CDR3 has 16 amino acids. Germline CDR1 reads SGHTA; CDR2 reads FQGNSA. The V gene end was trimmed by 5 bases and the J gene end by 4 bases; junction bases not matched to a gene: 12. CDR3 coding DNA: TGTGCCAGCAGCCTAAGACAGGGGGGAAAGATATACGAGCAGTACTTC. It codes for CASSLRQGGKIYEQYF.

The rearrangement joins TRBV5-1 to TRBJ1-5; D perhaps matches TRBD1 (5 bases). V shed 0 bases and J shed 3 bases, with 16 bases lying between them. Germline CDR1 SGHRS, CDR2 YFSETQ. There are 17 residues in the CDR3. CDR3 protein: CASSLGVNQGPNQPQHF. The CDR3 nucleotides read TGCGCCAGCAGCTTGGGGGTAAATCAGGGTCCCAATCAGCCCCAGCATTTT. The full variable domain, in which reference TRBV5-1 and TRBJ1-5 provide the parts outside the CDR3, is KAGVTQTPRYLIKTRGQQVTLSCSPISGHRSVSWYQQTPGQGLQFLFEYFSETQRNKGNFPGRFSGRQFSNSRSEMNVSTLELGDSALYLCASSLGVNQGPNQPQHFGDGTRLSIL.